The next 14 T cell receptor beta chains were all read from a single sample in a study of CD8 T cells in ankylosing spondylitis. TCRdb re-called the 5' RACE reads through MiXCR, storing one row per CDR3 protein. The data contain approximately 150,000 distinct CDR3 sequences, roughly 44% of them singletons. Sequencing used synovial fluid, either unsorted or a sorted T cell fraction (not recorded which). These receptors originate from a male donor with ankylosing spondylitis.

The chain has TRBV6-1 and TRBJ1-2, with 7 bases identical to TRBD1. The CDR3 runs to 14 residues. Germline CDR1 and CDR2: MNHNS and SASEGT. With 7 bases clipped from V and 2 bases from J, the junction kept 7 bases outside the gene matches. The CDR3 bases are TGTGCCAGCATCGACCCGGGACAGAACTATGGCTACACCTTC. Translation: CASIDPGQNYGYTF.

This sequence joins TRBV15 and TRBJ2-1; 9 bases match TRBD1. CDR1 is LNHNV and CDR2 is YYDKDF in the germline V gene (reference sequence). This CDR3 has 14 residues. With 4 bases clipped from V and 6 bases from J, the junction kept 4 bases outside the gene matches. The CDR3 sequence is CATSKGTGFNEQFF. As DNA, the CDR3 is TGTGCCACCAGCAAAGGGACAGGGTTCAATGAGCAGTTCTTC. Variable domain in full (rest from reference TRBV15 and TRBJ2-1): DAMVIQNPRYQVTQFGKPVTLSCSQTLNHNVMYWYQQKSSQAPKLLFHYYDKDFNNEADTPDNFQSRRPNTSFCFLDIRSPGLGDTAMYLCATSKGTGFNEQFFGPGTRLTVL.

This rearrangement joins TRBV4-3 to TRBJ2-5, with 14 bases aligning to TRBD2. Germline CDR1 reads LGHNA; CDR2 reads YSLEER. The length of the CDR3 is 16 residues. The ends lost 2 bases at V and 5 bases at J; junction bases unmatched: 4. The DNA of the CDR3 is TGCGCCAGCAGCCAAACCGGGACTAGCGGGAGTGAGACCCAGTACTTC. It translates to CASSQTGTSGSETQYF.

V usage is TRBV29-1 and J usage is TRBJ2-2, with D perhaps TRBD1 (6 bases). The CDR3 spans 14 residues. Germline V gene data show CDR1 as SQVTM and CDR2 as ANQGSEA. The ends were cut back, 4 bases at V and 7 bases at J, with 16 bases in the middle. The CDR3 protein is CSVGNRAIHGELFF. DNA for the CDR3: TGCAGCGTTGGGAACAGGGCGATCCACGGGGAGCTGTTTTTT.

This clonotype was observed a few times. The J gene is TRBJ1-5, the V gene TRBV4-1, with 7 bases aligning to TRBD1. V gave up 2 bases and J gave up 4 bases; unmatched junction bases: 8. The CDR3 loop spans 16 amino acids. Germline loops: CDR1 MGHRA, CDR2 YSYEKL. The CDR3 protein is CASSQPTQGNNQPQHF. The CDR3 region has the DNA TGCGCCAGCAGCCAACCAACACAGGGGAATAATCAGCCCCAGCATTTT.

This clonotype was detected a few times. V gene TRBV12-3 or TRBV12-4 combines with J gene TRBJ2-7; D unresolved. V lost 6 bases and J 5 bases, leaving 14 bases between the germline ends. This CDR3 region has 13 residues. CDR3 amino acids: CASRPPGTDEQYF. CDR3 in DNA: TGTGCCAGCAGACCACCCGGAACAGACGAGCAGTACTTC.

In DNA, the CDR3 is TGTGCCAGCAGCTCCCCAGGGGGGACCACTGAAGCTTTCTTT. Its translation: CASSSPGGTTEAFF. The V gene is TRBV13, the J gene TRBJ1-1, with 7 bases aligning to TRBD1. Germline assignment: CDR1 PRHDT and CDR2 FYEKMQ (reference sequence). The CDR3 totals 14 residues. With V trimmed by 4 bases and J by 4 bases, 6 bases remained unmatched.

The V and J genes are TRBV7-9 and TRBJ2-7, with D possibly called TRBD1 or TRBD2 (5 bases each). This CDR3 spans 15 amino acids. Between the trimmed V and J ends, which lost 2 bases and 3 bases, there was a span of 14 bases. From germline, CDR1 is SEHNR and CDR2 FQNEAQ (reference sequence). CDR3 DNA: TGTGCCAGCAGCTTATGGGGGAGTCATCTCTACGAGCAGTACTTC. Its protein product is CASSLWGSHLYEQYF.

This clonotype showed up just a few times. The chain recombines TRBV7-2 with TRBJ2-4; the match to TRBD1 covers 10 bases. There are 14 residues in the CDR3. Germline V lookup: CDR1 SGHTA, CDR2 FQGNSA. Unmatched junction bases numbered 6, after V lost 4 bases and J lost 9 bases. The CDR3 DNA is TGTGCCAGCAGCTCCGGGACAGGGGTTATCATTCAGTACTTC. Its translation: CASSSGTGVIIQYF.

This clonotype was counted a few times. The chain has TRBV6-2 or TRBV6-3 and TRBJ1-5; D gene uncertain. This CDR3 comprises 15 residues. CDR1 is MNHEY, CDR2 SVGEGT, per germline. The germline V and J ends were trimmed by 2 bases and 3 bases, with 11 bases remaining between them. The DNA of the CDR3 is TGTGCCAGCAGTTACACCGTTTTCGTCAATCAGCCCCAGCATTTT. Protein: CASSYTVFVNQPQHF.

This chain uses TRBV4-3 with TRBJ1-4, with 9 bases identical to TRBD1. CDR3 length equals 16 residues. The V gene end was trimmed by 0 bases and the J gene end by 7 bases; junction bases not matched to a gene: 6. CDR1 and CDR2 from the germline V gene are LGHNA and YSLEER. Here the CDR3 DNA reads TGCGCCAGCAGCCAAGACCGATTGGACAGGGGTGAAAAACTGTTTTTT. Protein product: CASSQDRLDRGEKLFF.

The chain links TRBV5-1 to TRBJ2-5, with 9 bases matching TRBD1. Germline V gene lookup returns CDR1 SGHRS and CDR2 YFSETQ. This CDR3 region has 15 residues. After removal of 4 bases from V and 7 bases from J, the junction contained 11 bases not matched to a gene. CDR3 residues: CASSDSGTGKGTQYF. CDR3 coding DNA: TGCGCCAGCAGCGACTCCGGGACAGGGAAGGGGACCCAGTACTTC.

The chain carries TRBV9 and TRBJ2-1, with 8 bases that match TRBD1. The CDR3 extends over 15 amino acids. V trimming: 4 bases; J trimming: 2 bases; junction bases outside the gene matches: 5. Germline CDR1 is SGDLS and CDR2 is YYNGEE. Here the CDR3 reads CASSYTGGAYNEQFF. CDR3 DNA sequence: TGTGCCAGCAGCTACACAGGGGGTGCCTACAATGAGCAGTTCTTC.

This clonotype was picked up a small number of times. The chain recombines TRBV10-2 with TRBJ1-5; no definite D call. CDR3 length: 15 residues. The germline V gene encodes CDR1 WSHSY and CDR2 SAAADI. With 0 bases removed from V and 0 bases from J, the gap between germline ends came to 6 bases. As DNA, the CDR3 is TGCGCCAGCAGTGAGTCACGGATTAGCAATCAGCCCCAGCATTTT. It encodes CASSESRISNQPQHF.